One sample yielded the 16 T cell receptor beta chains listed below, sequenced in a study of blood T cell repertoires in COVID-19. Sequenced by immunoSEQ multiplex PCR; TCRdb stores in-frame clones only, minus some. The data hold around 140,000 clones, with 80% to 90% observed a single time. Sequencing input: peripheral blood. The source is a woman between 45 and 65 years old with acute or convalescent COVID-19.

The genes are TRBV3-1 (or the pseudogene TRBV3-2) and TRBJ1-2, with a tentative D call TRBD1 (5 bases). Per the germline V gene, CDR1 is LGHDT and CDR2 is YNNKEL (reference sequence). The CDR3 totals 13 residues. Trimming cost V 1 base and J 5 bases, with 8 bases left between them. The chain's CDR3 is CASSQGSGYGYTF. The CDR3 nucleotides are TGTGCCAGCAGCCAAGGATCAGGGTATGGCTACACCTTC.

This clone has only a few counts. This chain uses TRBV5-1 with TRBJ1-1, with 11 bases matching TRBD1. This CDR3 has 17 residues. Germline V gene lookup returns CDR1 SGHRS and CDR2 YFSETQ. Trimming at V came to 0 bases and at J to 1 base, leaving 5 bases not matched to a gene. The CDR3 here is CASSLGGTGGANTEAFF. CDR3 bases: TGCGCCAGCAGCTTGGGAGGGACAGGGGGAGCGAACACTGAAGCTTTCTTT.

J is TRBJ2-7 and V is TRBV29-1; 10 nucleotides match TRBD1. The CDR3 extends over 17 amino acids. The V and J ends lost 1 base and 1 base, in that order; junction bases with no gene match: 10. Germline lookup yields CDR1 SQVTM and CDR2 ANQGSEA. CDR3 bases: TGCAGCGTTGAAGTTGGGGAGACAGGGGGCTTTTCCTACGAGCAGTACTTC. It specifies CSVEVGETGGFSYEQYF.

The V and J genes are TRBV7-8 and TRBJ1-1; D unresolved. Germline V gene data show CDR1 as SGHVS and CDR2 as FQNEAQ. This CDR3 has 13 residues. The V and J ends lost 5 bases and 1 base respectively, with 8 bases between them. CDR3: CASSPYSNTEAFF. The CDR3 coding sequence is TGTGCCAGCAGCCCATACTCGAACACTGAAGCTTTCTTT.

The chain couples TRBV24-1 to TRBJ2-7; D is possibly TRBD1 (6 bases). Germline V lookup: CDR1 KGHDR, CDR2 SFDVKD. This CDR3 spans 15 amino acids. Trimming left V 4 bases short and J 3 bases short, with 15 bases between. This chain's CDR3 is CATSDPLTGNYEQYF. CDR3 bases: TGTGCCACCAGTGACCCGTTGACAGGTAACTACGAGCAGTACTTC.

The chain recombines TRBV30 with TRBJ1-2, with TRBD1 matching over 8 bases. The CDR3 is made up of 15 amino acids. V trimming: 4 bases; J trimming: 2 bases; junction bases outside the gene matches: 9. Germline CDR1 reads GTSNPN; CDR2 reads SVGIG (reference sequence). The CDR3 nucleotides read TGTGCCTGGAACGGACAGGGTGGGGCAAACTATGGCTACACCTTC. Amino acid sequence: CAWNGQGGANYGYTF.

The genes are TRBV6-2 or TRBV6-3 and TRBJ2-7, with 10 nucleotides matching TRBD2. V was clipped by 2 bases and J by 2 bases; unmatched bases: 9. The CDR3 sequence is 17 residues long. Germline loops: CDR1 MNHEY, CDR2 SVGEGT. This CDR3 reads CASSYPGTSERTYEQYF. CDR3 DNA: TGTGCCAGCAGTTACCCCGGGACTAGCGAACGCACCTACGAGCAGTACTTC.

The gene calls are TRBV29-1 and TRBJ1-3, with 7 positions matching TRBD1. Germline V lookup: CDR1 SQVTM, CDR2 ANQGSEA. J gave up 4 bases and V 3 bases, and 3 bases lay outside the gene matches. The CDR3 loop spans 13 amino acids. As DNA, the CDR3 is TGCAGCGTTGATGAGGGGGCAGGAAACACCATATATTTT. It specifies CSVDEGAGNTIYF.

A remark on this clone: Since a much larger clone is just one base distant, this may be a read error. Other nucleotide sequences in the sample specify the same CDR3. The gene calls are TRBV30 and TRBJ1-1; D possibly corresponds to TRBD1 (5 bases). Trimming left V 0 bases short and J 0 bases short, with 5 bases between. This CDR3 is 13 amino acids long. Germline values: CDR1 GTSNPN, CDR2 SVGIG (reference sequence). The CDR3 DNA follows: TGTGCCTGGAGTGTACAGGTGAACACTGAAGCTTTCTTT. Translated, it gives CAWSVQVNTEAFF.

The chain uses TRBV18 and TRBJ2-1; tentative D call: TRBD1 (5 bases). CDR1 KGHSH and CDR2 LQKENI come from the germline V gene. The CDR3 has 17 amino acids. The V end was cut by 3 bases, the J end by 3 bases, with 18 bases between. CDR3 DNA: TGTGCCAGCTCACCGTGGGAAAAAGGGGCGGTCTACAATGAGCAGTTCTTC. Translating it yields CASSPWEKGAVYNEQFF. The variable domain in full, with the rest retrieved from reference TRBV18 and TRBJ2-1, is NAGVMQNPRHLVRRRGQEARLRCSPMKGHSHVYWYRQLPEEGLKFMVYLQKENIIDESGMPKERFSAEFPKEGPSILRIQQVVRGDSAAYFCASSPWEKGAVYNEQFFGPGTRLTVL.

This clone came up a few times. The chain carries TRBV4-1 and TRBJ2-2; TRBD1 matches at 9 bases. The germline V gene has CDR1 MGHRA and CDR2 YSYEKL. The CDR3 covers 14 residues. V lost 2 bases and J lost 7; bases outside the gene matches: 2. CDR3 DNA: TGCGCCAGCAGCCAAACAGGGGGCGGCGGGGAGCTGTTTTTT. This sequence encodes CASSQTGGGGELFF.

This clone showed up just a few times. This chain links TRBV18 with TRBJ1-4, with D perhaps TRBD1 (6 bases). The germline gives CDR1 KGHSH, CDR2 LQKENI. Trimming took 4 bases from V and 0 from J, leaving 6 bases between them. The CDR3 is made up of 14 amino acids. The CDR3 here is CASSQGATNEKLFF. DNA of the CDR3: TGTGCCAGCTCACAGGGGGCAACTAATGAAAAACTGTTTTTT.

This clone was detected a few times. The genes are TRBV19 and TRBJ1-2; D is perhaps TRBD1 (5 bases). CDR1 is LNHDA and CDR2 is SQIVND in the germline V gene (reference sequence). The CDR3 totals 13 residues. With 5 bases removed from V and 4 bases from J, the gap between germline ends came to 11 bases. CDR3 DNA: TGTGCCAGTAGTCAGACAGATCGCTATGGCTACACCTTC. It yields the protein CASSQTDRYGYTF.

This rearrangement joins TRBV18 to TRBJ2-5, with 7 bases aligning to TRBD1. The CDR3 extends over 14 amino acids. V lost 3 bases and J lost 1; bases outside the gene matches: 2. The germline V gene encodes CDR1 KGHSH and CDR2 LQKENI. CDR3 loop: CASSPGQAQETQYF. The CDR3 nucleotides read TGTGCCAGCTCACCCGGACAGGCCCAAGAGACCCAGTACTTC.

CDR3 in amino acids: CSVTQGYEQYF. CDR3 DNA sequence: TGCAGCGTGACACAGGGGTACGAGCAGTACTTC. The V call is TRBV29-1, the J call TRBJ2-7; 7 bases line up with TRBD1. Germline lookup yields CDR1 SQVTM and CDR2 ANQGSEA. This CDR3 spans 11 amino acids. V shed 6 bases and J 4 bases; nucleotides not matched to a gene: 3.

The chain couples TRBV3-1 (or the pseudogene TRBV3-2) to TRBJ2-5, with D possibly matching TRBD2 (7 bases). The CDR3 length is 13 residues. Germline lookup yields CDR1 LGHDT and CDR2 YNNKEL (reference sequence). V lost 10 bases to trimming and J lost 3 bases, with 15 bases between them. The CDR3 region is CAIKGGGKETQYF. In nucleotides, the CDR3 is TGTGCCATCAAAGGGGGAGGGAAAGAGACCCAGTACTTC.